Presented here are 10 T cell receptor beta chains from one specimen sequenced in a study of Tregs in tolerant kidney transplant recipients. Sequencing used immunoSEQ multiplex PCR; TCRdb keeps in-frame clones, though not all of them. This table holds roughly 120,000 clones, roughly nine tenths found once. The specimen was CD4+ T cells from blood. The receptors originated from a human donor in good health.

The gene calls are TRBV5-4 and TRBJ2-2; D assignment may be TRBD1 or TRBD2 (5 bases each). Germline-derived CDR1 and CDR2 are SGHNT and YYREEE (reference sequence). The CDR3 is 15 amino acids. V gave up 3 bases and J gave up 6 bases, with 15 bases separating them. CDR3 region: CASSSPRDGPGELFF. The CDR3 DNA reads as TGTGCCAGCAGCTCCCCCAGGGACGGGCCCGGGGAGCTGTTTTTT.

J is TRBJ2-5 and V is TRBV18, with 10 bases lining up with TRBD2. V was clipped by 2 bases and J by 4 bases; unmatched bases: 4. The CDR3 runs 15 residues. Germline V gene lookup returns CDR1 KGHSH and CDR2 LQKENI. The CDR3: CASSPASGSLETQYF. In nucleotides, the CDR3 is TGTGCCAGCTCACCAGCTAGCGGGAGTTTAGAGACCCAGTACTTC.

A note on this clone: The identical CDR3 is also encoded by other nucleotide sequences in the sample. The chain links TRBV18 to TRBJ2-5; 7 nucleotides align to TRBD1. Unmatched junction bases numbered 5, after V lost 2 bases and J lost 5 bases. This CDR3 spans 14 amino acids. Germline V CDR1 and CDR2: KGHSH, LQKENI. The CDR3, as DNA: TGTGCCAGCTCACCAACAGGGGTCGGGGAGACCCAGTACTTC. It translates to CASSPTGVGETQYF.

DNA of the CDR3: TGTGCCAGCAGCTTAAACCCTGGTGTCACCGGGGAGCTGTTTTTT. It yields the protein CASSLNPGVTGELFF. The genes are TRBV7-3 and TRBJ2-2; no firm D call. CDR1 is SGHTA, CDR2 FQGTGA, per germline. This CDR3 region has 15 residues. The V end was cut by 1 base, the J end by 4 bases, with 10 bases between.

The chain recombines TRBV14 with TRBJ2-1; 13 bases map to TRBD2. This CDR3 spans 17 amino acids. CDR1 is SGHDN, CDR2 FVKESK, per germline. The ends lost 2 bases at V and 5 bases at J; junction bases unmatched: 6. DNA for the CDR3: TGTGCCAGCAGCCAATTACTACTAGCGGGAGGGGACAATGAGCAGTTCTTC. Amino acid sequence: CASSQLLLAGGDNEQFF.

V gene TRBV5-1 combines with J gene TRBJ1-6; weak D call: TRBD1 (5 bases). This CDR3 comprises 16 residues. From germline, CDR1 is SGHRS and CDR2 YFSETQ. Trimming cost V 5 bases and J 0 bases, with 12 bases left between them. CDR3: CASSDRGRSYNSPLHF. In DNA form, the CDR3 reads TGCGCCAGCAGTGACAGAGGGCGCTCCTATAATTCACCCCTCCACTTT.

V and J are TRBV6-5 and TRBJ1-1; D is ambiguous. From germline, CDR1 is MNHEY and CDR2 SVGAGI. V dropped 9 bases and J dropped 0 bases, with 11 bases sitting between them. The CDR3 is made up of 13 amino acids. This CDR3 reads CASFWSLNTEAFF. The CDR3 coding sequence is TGTGCCAGTTTCTGGTCCCTGAACACTGAAGCTTTCTTT.

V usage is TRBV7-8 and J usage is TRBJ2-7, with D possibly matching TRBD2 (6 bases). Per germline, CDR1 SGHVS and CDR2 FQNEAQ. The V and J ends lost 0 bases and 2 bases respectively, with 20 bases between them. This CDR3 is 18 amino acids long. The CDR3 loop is CASSLARGLTLPAYEQYF. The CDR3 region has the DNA TGTGCCAGCAGCTTAGCGCGAGGACTAACTCTCCCCGCCTACGAGCAGTACTTC.

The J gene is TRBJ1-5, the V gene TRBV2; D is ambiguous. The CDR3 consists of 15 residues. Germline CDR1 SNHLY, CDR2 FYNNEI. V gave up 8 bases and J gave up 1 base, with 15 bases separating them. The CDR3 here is CASRVGLLSNQPQHF. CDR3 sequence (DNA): TGTGCCAGCCGCGTAGGGCTGCTAAGCAATCAGCCCCAGCATTTT.

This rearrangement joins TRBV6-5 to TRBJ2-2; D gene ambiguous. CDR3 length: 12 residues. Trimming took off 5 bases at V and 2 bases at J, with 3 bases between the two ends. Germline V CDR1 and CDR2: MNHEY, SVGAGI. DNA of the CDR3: TGTGCCAGCAGTCGTAACACCGGGGAGCTGTTTTTT. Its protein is CASSRNTGELFF.